This section outlines one TCR beta chain sequence together with its context. The data are from a study of blood T cell repertoires in COVID-19. V was shortened by 2 bases and J by 0 bases, with 8 bases between the two germline ends. Germline V lookup: CDR1 MNHEY, CDR2 SVGAGI. This CDR3 comprises 15 residues. Methods used by the authors: How many nucleated cells were present was estimated from reference gene primer amplification. Here immunoSEQ multiplex PCR was the method, and the copy in TCRdb shows in-frame clones only, minus some. V and J calls and clone size are those listed in that table; D and trimming were worked out from the DNA. The sample lists 150,000 or so clones, around 85% occurring once.

The chain has TRBV6-5 and TRBJ1-3, with D possibly TRBD1 on 6 matching bases. This clonotype was sampled from a woman between 40 and 55 years old with acute COVID-19. The source material was PBMCs or T cells enriched from blood (not recorded which). CDR3 sequence: CASSYTGFSGNTIYF. The CDR3 DNA reads as TGTGCCAGCAGTTACACAGGGTTCTCTGGAAACACCATATATTTT.